The 8 T cell receptor beta chains below all came from one sample that was sequenced in a study of blood T cell repertoires in COVID-19. Measured with immunoSEQ multiplex PCR; TCRdb has only the in-frame clones, and not every one. The sample records about 100,000 clones, approximately 80% being singletons. The sequenced sample was peripheral blood. The source of these receptors is a man aged 45-65 years with active or convalescent COVID-19.

The chain carries TRBV9 and TRBJ2-1; 11 bases agree with TRBD2. The CDR3 is 15 amino acids. The germline V gene has CDR1 SGDLS and CDR2 YYNGEE. The J segment lost 4 bases and the V segment lost 3 bases, leaving 3 bases of the junction unmatched. The CDR3 sequence: CASSALAGGYNEQFF. CDR3 nucleotides: TGTGCCAGCAGCGCGCTAGCGGGAGGTTACAATGAGCAGTTCTTC. Combining the CDR3 with reference TRBV9 and TRBJ2-1 gives the whole variable domain DSGVTQTPKHLITATGQRVTLRCSPRSGDLSVYWYQQSLDQGLQFLIQYYNGEERAKGNILERFSAQQFPDLHSELNLSSLELGDSALYFCASSALAGGYNEQFFGPGTRLTVL.

Only a few counts were recorded for this clone. The chain couples TRBV4-2 to TRBJ2-1, with 7 bases that match TRBD2. Trimming at V came to 0 bases and at J to 4 bases, leaving 6 bases not matched to a gene. This CDR3 region has 16 residues. Germline CDR1 LGHNA, CDR2 YNFKEQ. As DNA, the CDR3 is TGTGCCAGCAGCCAAGAGTGGCGGGAGCATTACAATGAGCAGTTCTTC. It specifies CASSQEWREHYNEQFF.

J is TRBJ2-2 and V is TRBV2; D uncertain. CDR3 length: 16 residues. Trimming took 4 bases from V and 0 from J, leaving 12 bases between them. Looked up from germline, CDR1 is SNHLY and CDR2 is FYNNEI. CDR3 loop: CASSAWRQSNTGELFF. CDR3 coding DNA: TGTGCCAGCAGTGCTTGGCGGCAATCGAACACCGGGGAGCTGTTTTTT.

V usage is TRBV24-1 and J usage is TRBJ2-5; 7 bases are shared with TRBD1. V was pared by 4 bases and J by 7 bases, with 11 bases of the junction left unmatched. In germline, CDR1 is KGHDR, CDR2 SFDVKD. There are 15 residues in the CDR3. For the CDR3, the DNA is TGTGCCACCAGTGAAGTTGGACAGGCCTCGGTGACCCAGTACTTC. Protein sequence: CATSEVGQASVTQYF.

CDR3 DNA: TGCAGCGTTGAAGATGTCAGGCATAGCAATCAGCCCCAGCATTTT. This codes for CSVEDVRHSNQPQHF. The V gene is TRBV29-1, the J gene TRBJ1-5; no reliable D call. The germline V gene encodes CDR1 SQVTM and CDR2 ANQGSEA. The germline V and J ends were trimmed by 0 bases and 0 bases, with 9 bases remaining between them. This CDR3 comprises 15 residues. The whole variable domain, remainder taken from reference TRBV29-1 and TRBJ1-5, is SAVISQKPSRDICQRGTSLTIQCQVDSQVTMMFWYRQQPGQSLTLIATANQGSEATYESGFVIDKFPISRPNLTFSTLTVSNMSPEDSSIYLCSVEDVRHSNQPQHFGDGTRLSIL.

CDR3 coding DNA: TGTGCCAGCAGCGGTTCGGGACAGGGGAATTCACCCCTCCACTTT. Its translation: CASSGSGQGNSPLHF. The chain employs TRBV5-8 and TRBJ1-6; 10 bases align to TRBD1. The CDR3 consists of 15 residues. CDR1 is SGHTS and CDR2 is YDEGEE in the germline V gene. J was trimmed by 7 bases and V by 4 bases; bases with no gene match: 5.

This clone was detected only once. V is TRBV5-1 and J is TRBJ2-7; 8 bases fit TRBD1. Germline V gene sequence: CDR1 SGHRS, CDR2 YFSETQ. Unmatched junction bases numbered 8, after V lost 5 bases and J lost 4 bases. The CDR3 is 14 amino acids. In DNA, the CDR3 is TGCGCCAGCAGTTCAGGGGGCCTCGTTTACGAGCAGTACTTC. Translating gives CASSSGGLVYEQYF.

This clone was observed a few times. As the CDR3 is not closed by the conserved phenylalanine or tryptophan, this likely results from a read error. The DNA is left out, because the CDR3 cannot be placed on it with certainty; the CDR3 is given as TCRdb lists it. The chain carries TRBV7-9 and TRBJ1-1; the table gives TRBD1 as D, unverified against the DNA. The CDR3 region is 13 residues in length, termini included. Germline V lookup: CDR1 SEHNR, CDR2 FQNEAQ (reference sequence). CDR3 residues: CASSPAQGKGYTL.